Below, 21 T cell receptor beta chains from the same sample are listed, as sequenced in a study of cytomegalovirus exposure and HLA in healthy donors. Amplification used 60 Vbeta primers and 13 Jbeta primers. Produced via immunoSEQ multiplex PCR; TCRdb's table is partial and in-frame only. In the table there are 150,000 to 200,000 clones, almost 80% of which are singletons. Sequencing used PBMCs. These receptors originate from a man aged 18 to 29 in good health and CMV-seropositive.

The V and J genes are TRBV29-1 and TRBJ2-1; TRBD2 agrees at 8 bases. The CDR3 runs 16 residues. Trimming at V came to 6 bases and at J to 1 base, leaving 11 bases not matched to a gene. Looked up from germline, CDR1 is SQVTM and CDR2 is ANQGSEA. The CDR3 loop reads CSVDAGGRSSYNEQFF. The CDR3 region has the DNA TGCAGCGTGGACGCGGGCGGGAGGTCGTCCTACAATGAGCAGTTCTTC.

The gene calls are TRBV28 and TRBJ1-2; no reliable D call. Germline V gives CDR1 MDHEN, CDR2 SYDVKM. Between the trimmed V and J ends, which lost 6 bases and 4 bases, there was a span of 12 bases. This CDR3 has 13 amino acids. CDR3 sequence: CASSLDRFYGYTF. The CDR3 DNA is TGTGCCAGCAGCCTCGATAGATTCTATGGCTACACCTTC.

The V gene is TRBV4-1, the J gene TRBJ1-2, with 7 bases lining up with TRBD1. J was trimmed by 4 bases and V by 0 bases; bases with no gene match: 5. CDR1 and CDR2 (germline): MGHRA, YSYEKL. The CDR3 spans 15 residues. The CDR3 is CASSQDVRDSYGYTF. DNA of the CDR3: TGCGCCAGCAGCCAAGACGTGAGGGACAGCTATGGCTACACCTTC.

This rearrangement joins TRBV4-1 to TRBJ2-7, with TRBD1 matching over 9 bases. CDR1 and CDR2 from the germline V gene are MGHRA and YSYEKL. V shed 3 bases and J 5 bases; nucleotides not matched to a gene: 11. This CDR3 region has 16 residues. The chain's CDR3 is CASSQIAGDRADEQYF. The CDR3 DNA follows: TGCGCCAGCAGCCAGATCGCGGGGGACAGGGCTGACGAGCAGTACTTC.

CDR3 amino acids: CASSPGTTETQYF. The CDR3 DNA reads as TGCGCCAGCAGCCCCGGGACTACGGAGACCCAGTACTTC. The V and J genes are TRBV4-1 and TRBJ2-5; TRBD2 agrees at 7 bases. Germline V gives CDR1 MGHRA, CDR2 YSYEKL. There are 13 residues in the CDR3. V shed 4 bases and J 5 bases; nucleotides not matched to a gene: 4.

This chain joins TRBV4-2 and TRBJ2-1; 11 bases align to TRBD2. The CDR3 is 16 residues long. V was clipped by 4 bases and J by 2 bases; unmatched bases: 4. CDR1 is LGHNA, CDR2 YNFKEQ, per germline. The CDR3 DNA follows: TGTGCCAGCAGCCCTTTGACTAGCGGGACCTACAATGAGCAGTTCTTC. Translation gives CASSPLTSGTYNEQFF.

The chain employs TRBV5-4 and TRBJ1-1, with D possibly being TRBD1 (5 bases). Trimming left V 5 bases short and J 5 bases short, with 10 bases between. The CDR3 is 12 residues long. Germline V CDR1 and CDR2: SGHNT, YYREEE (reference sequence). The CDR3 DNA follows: TGTGCCAGCAGGTCCGGGGGAACTGAAGCTTTCTTT. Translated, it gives CASRSGGTEAFF. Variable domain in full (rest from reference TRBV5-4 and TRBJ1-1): ETGVTQSPTHLIKTRGQQVTLRCSSQSGHNTVSWYQQALGQGPQFIFQYYREEENGRGNFPPRFSGLQFPNYSSELNVNALELDDSALYLCASRSGGTEAFFGQGTRLTVV.

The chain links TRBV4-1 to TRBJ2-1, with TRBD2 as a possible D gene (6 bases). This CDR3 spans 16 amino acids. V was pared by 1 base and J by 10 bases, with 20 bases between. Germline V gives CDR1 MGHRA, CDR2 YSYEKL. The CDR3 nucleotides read TGCGCCAGCAGCCAAGTAGCGGACCGGAACTCGCTCGAGCAGTTCTTC. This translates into CASSQVADRNSLEQFF.

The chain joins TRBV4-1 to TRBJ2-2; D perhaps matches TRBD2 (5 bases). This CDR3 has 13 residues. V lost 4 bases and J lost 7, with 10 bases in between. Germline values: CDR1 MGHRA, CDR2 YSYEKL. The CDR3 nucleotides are TGCGCCAGCAGCCGCCAACTAGACGGGGAGCTGTTTTTT. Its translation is CASSRQLDGELFF.

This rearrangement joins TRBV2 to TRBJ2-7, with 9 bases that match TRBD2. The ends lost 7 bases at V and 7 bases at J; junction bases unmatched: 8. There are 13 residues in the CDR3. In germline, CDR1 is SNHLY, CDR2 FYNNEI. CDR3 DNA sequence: TGTGCCAGCAAGAAGCGGGAGGCCTTTGAGCAGTACTTC. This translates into CASKKREAFEQYF.

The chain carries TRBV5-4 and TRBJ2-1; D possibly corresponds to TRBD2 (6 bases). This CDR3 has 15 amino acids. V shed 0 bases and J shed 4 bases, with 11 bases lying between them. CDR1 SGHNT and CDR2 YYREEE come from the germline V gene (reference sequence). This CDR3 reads CASSLGVAEYNEQFF. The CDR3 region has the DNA TGTGCCAGCAGCTTGGGGGTAGCGGAATACAATGAGCAGTTCTTC.

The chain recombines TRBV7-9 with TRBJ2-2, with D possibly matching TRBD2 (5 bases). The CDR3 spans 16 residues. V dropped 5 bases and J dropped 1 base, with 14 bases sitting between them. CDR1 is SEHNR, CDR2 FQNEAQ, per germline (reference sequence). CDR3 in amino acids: CASSIFPDLNTGELFF. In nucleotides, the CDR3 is TGTGCCAGCAGCATTTTTCCGGACTTGAACACCGGGGAGCTGTTTTTT.

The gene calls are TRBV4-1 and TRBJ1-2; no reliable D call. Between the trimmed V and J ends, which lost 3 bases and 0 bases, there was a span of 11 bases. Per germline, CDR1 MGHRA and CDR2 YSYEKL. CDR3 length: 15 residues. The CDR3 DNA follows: TGCGCCAGCAGCCATACCGCGACACCTAACTATGGCTACACCTTC. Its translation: CASSHTATPNYGYTF.

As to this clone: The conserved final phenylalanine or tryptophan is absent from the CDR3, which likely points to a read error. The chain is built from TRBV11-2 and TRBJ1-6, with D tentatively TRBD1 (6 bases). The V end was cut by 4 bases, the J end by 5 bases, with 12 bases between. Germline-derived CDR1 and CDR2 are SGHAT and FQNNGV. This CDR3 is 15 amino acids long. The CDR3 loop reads CASSSYRVHNSPLHL. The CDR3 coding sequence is TGTGCCAGCAGCTCATACAGGGTCCATAATTCACCCCTCCACCTT.

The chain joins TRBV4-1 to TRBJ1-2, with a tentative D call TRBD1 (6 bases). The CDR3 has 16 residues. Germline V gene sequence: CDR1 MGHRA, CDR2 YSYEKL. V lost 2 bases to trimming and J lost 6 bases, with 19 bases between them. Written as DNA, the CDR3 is TGCGCCAGCAGCCAAATGGGGTGGGGGGGCCTTAATGGCTACACCTTC. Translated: CASSQMGWGGLNGYTF.

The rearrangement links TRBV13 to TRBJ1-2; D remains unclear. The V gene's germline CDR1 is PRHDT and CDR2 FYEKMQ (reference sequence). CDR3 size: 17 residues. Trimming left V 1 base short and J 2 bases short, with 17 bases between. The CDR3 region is CASSLASYPGVNYGYTF. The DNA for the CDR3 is TGTGCCAGCAGCTTAGCCTCCTATCCCGGGGTGAACTATGGCTACACCTTC. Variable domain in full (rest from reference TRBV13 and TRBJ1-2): AAGVIQSPRHLIKEKRETATLKCYPIPRHDTVYWYQQGPGQDPQFLISFYEKMQSDKGSIPDRFSAQQFSDYHSELNMSSLELGDSALYFCASSLASYPGVNYGYTFGSGTRLTVV.

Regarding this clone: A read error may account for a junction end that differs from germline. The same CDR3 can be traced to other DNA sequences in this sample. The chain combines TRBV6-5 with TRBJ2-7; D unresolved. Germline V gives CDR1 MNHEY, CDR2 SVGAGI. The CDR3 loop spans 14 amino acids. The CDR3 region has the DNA TGCGCCAGCAGTTACTCGGAGAGCTCCTACGAGCAGTACTTC. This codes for CASSYSESSYEQYF.

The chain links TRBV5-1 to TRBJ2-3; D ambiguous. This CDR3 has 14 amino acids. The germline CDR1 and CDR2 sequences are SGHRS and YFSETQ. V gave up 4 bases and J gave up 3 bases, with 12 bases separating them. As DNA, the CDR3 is TGCGCCAGCAGCCCTTCTAGTCCTACAGATACGCAGTATTTT. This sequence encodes CASSPSSPTDTQYF.

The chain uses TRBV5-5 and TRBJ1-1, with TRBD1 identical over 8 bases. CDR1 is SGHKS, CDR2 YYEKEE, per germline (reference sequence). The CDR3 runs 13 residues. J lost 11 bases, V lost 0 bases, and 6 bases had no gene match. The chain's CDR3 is CASSLVGGQAAFF. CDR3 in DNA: TGTGCCAGCAGCTTGGTGGGGGGACAGGCGGCTTTCTTT.

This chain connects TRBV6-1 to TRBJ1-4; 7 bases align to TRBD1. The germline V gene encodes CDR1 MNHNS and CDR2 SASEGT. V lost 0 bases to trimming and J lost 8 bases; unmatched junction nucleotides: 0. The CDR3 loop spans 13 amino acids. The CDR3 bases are TGTGCCAGCAGTGAAGCGGACAGGGAAAAACTGTTTTTT. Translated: CASSEADREKLFF.

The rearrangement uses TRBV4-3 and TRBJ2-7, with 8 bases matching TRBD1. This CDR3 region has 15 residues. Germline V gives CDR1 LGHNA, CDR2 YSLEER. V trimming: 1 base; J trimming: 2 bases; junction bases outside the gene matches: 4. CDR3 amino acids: CASSQGTGQAYEQYF. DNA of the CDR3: TGCGCCAGCAGCCAAGGGACGGGACAGGCCTACGAGCAGTACTTC.